This record looks at one T cell receptor beta chain sequence and its context. The antigen is unknown. The sample originates from a study of PD-L1 blockade in urothelial cancer. The overall study: In 2014 therapy began: atezolizumab 1,200 mg intravenously every 3 weeks.

The time point is: peripheral blood 6 weeks after treatment start. Overall study findings and caveats: Tumor-linked clones in blood grew more by 3 weeks in durable-benefit patients.

Generated by immunoSEQ multiplex PCR, the TCRdb table keeps only in-frame clones and is missing some. The data show around 50,000 clones, 70% to 90% seen once. V was shortened by 7 bases and J by 0 bases, with 10 bases between the two germline ends. Germline CDR1 reads LNHDA; CDR2 reads SQIVND (reference sequence). This CDR3 has 14 amino acids. This TCR was sampled from a man aged 50-60 years with urothelial cancer. Sequencing used PBMCs, obtained around atezolizumab (anti-PD-L1) treatment. J is TRBJ1-3 and V is TRBV19; D possibly corresponds to TRBD1 (6 bases). In DNA form, the CDR3 reads TGTGCCAGTACCCAGGGGTTCTCTGGAAACACCATATATTTT. It translates to CASTQGFSGNTIYF. Combining the CDR3 with reference TRBV19 and TRBJ1-3 gives the whole variable domain DGGITQSPKYLFRKEGQNVTLSCEQNLNHDAMYWYRQDPGQGLRLIYYSQIVNDFQKGDIAEGYSVSREKKESFPLTVTSAQKNPTAFYLCASTQGFSGNTIYFGEGSWLTVV.